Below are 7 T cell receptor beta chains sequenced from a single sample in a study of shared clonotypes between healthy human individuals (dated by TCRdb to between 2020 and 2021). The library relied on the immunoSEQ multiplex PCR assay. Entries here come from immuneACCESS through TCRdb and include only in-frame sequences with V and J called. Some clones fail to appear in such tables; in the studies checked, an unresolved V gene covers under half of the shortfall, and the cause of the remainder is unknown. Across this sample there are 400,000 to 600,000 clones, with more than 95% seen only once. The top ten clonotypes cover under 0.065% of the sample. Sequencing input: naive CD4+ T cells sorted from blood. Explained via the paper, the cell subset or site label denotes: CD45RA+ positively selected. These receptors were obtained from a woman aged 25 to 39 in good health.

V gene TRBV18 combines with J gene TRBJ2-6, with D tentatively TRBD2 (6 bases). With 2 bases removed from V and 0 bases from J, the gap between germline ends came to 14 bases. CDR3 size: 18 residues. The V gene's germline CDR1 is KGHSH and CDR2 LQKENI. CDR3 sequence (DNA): TGTGCCAGCTCACCAGGAGGGTTCCCCCTCTCTGGGGCCAACGTCCTGACTTTC. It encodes CASSPGGFPLSGANVLTF.

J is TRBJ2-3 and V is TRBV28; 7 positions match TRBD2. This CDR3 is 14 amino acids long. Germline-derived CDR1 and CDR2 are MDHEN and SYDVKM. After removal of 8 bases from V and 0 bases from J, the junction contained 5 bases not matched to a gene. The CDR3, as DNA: TGTGCCAGCGGGGAGACTAGCAGCACAGATACGCAGTATTTT. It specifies CASGETSSTDTQYF. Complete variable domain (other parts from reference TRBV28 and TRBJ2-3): DVKVTQSSRYLVKRTGEKVFLECVQDMDHENMFWYRQDPGLGLRLIYFSYDVKMKEKGDIPEGYSVSREKKERFSLILESASTNQTSMYLCASGETSSTDTQYFGPGTRLTVL.

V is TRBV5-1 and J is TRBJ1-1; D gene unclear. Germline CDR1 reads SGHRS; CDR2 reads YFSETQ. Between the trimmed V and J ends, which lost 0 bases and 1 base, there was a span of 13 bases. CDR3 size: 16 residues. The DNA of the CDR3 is TGCGCCAGCAGCTTGGGCTTGGCCAGAAAGAACACTGAAGCTTTCTTT. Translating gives CASSLGLARKNTEAFF.

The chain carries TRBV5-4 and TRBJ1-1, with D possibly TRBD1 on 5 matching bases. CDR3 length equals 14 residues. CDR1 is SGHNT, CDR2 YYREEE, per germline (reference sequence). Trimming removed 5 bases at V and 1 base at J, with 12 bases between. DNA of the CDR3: TGTGCCAGCAGGCGGGACGGGGAGAACACTGAAGCTTTCTTT. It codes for CASRRDGENTEAFF.

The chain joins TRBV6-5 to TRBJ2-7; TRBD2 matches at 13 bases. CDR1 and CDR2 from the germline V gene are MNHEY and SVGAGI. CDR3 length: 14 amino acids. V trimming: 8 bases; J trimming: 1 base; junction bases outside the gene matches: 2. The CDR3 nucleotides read TGTGCCAGCGGGGGACTAGCGGGATCCTACGAGCAGTACTTC. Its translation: CASGGLAGSYEQYF.

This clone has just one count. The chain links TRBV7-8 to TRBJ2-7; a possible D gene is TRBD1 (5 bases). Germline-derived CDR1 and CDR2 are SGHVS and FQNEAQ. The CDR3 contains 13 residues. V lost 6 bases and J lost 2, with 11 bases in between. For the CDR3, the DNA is TGTGCCAGCAGAACCCGACAGACCTACGAGCAGTACTTC. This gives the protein CASRTRQTYEQYF.

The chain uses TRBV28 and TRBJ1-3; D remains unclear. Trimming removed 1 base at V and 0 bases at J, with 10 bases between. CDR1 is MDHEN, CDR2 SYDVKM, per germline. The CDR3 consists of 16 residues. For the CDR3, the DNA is TGTGCCAGCAGTTTATTTCCAGAGTCCTCTGGAAACACCATATATTTT. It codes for CASSLFPESSGNTIYF. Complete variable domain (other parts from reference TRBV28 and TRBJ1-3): DVKVTQSSRYLVKRTGEKVFLECVQDMDHENMFWYRQDPGLGLRLIYFSYDVKMKEKGDIPEGYSVSREKKERFSLILESASTNQTSMYLCASSLFPESSGNTIYFGEGSWLTVV.